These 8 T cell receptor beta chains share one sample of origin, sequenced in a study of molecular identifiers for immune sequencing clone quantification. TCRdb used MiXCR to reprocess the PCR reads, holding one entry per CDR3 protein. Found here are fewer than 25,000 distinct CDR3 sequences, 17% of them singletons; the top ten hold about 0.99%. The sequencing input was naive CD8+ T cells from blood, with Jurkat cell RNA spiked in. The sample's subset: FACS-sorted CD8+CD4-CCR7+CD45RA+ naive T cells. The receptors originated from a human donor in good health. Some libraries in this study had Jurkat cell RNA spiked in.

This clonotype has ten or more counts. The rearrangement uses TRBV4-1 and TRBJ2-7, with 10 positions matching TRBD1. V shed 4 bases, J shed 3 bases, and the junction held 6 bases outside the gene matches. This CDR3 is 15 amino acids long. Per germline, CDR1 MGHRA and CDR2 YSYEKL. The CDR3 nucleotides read TGCGCCAGCAGCCCTAGCAGGACAGGGGGCTACGAGCAGTACTTC. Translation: CASSPSRTGGYEQYF.

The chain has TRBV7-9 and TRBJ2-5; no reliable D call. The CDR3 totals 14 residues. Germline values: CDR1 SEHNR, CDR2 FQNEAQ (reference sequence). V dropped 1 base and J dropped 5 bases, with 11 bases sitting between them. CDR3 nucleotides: TGTGCCAGCAGCTTAGGACTGGGCATGGAGACCCAGTACTTC. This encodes CASSLGLGMETQYF. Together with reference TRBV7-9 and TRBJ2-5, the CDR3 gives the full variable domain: DTGVSQNPRHKITKRGQNVTFRCDPISEHNRLYWYRQTLGQGPEFLTYFQNEAQLEKSRLLSDRFSAERPKGSFSTLEIQRTEQGDSAMYLCASSLGLGMETQYFGPGTRLLVL.

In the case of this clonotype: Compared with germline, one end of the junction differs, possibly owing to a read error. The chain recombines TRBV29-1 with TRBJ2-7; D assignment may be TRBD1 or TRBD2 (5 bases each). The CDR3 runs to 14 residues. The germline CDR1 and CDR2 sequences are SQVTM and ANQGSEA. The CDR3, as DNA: TGCAGCGTTGATAGTTCCGAGGGGTCCTACGAGCGGTACTTC. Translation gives CSVDSSEGSYERYF.

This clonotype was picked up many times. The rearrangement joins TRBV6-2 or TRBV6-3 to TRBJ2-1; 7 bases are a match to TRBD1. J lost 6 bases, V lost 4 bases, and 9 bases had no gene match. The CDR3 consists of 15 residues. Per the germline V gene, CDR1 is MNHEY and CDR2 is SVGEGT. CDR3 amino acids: CASSSTTGFSNEQFF. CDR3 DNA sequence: TGTGCCAGCAGTTCAACGACAGGGTTTTCCAATGAGCAGTTCTTC.

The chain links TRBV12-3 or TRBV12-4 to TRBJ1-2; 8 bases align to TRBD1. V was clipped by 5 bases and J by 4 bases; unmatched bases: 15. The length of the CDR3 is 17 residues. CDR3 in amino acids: CASSNRPAETGAYGYTF. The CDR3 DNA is TGTGCCAGCAGTAACCGTCCCGCCGAGACAGGGGCCTATGGCTACACCTTC.

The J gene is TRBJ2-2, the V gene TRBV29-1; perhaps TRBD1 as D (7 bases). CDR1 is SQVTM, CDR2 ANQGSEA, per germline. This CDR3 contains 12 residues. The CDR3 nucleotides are TGCGCGGGACAGACGAACACCGGGGAGCTGTTTTTT. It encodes CAGQTNTGELFF.

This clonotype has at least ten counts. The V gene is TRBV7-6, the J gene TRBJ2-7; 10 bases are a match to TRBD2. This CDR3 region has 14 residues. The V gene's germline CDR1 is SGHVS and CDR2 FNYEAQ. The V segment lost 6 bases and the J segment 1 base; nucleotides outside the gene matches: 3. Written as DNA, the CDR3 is TGTGCCAGCAGTCCTAGCGGGAGTTCCTACGAGCAGTACTTC. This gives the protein CASSPSGSSYEQYF.

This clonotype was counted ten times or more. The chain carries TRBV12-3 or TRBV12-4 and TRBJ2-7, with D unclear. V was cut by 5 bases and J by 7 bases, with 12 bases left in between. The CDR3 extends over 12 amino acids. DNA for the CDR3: TGTGCCAGCAGTCCCCCCATGGGGGAGCAGTACTTC. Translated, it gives CASSPPMGEQYF.